The present entry profiles one TCR beta chain with its context. The CDR3 is 14 amino acids. CDR1 and CDR2 from the germline V gene are SGHRS and YFSETQ. V lost 0 bases, J lost 4 bases, and 8 bases lay in between. The data derive from a study of T cell changes during pregnancy in multiple sclerosis. The method was immunoSEQ multiplex PCR; TCRdb's version includes in-frame clones alone and lacks a portion of them. The sample lists roughly 110,000 clones; roughly 92% were seen once. This receptor was taken from a female donor in good health, enrolled as a control in a pregnancy study. This chain connects TRBV5-1 to TRBJ1-3, with D perhaps matching TRBD1 (5 bases). Sequenced material: peripheral blood, taken in the third trimester of pregnancy. CDR3 amino acids: CASSLAGEGNTIYF. CDR3 DNA sequence: TGCGCCAGCAGCTTGGCGGGGGAAGGAAACACCATATATTTT.